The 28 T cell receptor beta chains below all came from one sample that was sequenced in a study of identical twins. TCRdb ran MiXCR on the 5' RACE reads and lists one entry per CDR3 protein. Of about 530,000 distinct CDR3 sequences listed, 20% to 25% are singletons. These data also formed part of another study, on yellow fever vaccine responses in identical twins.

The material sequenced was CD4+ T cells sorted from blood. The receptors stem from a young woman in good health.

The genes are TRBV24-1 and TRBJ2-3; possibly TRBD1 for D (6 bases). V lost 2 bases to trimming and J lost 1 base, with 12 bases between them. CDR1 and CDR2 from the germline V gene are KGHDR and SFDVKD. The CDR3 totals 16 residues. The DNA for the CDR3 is TGTGCCACCAGTGATTCGGACAGCCCTGGCACAGATACGCAGTATTTT. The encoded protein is CATSDSDSPGTDTQYF.

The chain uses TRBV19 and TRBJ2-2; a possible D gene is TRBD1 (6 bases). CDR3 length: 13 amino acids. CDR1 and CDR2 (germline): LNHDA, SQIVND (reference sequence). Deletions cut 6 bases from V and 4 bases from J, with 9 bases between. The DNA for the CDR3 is TGTGCCAGTAGCGGACAGAGCACCGGGGAGCTGTTTTTT. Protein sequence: CASSGQSTGELFF.

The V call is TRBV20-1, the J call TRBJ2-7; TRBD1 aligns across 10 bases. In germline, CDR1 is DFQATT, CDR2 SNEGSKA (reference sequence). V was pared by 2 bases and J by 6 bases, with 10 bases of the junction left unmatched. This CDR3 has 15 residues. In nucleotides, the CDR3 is TGCAGTGCTAGACTTACCCGGGACAGGGGTAGCGAGCAGTACGTC. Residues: CSARLTRDRGSEQYV.

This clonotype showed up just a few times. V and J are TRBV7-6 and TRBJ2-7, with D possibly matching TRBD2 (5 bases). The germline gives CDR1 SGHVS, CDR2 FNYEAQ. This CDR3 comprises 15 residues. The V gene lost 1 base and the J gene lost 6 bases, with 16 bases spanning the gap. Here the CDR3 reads CASSLGITGSGEQYF. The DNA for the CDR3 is TGTGCCAGCAGCTTAGGGATTACTGGGAGTGGCGAGCAGTACTTC.

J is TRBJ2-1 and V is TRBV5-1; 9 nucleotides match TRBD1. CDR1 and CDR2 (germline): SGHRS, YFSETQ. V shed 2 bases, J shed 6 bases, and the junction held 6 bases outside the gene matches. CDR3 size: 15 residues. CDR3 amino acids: CASSFGTGSSNEQFF. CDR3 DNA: TGCGCCAGCAGCTTCGGGACAGGGTCAAGCAATGAGCAGTTCTTC.

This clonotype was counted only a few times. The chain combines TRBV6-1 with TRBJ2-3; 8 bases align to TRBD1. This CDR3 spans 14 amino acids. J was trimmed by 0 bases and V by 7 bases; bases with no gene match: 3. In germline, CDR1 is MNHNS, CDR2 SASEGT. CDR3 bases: TGTGCCAGCAAAAGGACAGGGAGCACAGATACGCAGTATTTT. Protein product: CASKRTGSTDTQYF.

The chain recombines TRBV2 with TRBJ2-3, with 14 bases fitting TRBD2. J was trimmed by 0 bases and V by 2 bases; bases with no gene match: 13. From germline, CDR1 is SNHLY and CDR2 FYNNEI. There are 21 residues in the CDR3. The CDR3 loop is CASSEPSTSGGALMSTDTQYF. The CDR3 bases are TGTGCCAGCAGTGAACCCTCGACTAGCGGGGGGGCATTGATGAGCACAGATACGCAGTATTTT.

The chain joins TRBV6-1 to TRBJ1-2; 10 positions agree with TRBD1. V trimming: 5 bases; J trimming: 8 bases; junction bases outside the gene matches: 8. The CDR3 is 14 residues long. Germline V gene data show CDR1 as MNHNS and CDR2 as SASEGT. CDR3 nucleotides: TGTGCCAGCAGTACCCCGGGGACAGGGGACGGCTACACCTTC. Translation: CASSTPGTGDGYTF.

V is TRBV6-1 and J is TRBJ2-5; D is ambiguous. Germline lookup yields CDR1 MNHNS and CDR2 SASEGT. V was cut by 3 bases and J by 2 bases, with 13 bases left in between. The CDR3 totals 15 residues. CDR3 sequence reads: CASSDAGFPQETQYF. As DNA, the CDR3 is TGTGCCAGCAGTGACGCCGGCTTTCCTCAAGAGACCCAGTACTTC.

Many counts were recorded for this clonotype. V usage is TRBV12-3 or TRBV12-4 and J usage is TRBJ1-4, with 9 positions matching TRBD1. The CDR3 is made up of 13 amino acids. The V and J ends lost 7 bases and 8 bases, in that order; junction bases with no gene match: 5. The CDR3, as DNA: TGTGCCAGCACCGGACAGGGGATGGAAAAACTGTTTTTT. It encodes CASTGQGMEKLFF.

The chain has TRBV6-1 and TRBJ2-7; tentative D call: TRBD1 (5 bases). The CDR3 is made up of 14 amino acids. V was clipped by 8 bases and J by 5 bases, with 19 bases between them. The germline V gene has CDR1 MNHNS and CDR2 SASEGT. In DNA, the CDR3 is TGTGCCAGCCGTAGGGGTAGGGTATCCAACGAGCAGTACTTC. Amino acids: CASRRGRVSNEQYF.

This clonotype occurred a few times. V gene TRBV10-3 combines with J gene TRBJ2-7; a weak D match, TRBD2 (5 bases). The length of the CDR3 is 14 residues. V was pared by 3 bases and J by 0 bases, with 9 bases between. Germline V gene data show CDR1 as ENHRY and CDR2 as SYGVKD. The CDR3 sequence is CAISDRGGSYEQYF. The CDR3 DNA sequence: TGTGCCATCAGTGACCGGGGTGGCTCCTACGAGCAGTACTTC.

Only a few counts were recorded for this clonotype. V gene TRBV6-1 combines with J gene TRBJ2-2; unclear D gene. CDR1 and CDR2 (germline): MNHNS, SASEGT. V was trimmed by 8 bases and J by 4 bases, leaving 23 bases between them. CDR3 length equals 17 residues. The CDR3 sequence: CASQITQAPLVTGELFF. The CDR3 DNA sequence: TGTGCCAGCCAAATTACCCAGGCGCCCCTAGTCACCGGGGAGCTGTTTTTT.

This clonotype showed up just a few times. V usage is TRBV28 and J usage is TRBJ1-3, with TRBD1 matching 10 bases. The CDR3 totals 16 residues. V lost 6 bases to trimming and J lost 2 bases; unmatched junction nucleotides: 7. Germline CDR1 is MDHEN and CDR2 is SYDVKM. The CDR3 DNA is TGTGCCAGCAGCACCGGGACAGGGGCTCCTGGAAACACCATATATTTT. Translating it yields CASSTGTGAPGNTIYF.

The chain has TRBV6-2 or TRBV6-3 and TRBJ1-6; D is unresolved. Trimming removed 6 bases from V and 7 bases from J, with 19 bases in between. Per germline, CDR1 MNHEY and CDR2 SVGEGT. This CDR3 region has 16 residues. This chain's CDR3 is CASSEIRAGANSPLHF. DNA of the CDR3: TGTGCCAGCAGCGAAATAAGGGCAGGCGCAAATTCACCCCTCCACTTT.

CDR3 amino acids: CASSSGLGAEAFF. DNA for the CDR3: TGTGCCAGCAGCTCAGGGTTAGGCGCTGAAGCTTTCTTT. The chain couples TRBV7-6 to TRBJ1-1; D possibly corresponds to TRBD1 (5 bases). Germline assignment: CDR1 SGHVS and CDR2 FNYEAQ. Trimming removed 4 bases at V and 6 bases at J, with 12 bases between. There are 13 residues in the CDR3. Combining the CDR3 with reference TRBV7-6 and TRBJ1-1 gives the whole variable domain GAGVSQSPRYKVTKRGQDVALRCDPISGHVSLYWYRQALGQGPEFLTYFNYEAQQDKSGLPNDRFSAERPEGSISTLTIQRTEQRDSAMYRCASSSGLGAEAFFGQGTRLTVV.

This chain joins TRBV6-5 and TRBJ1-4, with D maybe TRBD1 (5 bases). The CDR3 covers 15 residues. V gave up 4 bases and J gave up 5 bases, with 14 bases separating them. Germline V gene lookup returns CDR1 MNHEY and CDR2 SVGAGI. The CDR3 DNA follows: TGTGCCAGCAGTTTTACGGGGCCTTGGAATGAAAAACTGTTTTTT. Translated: CASSFTGPWNEKLFF.

The CDR3 coding sequence is TGTGCCAGCAGCTTATGGGGGGCTTCTGTCTATGGCTACACCTTC. Encoded protein: CASSLWGASVYGYTF. This chain connects TRBV7-2 to TRBJ1-2; D is perhaps TRBD1 (6 bases). The germline CDR1 and CDR2 sequences are SGHTA and FQGNSA. Trimming pared 2 bases from V and 4 bases from J, leaving 14 bases between. CDR3 length: 15 residues.

CDR3 sequence reads: CATSDSGQGRRETQYF. CDR3 sequence (DNA): TGTGCCACCAGTGATAGCGGACAGGGGCGTAGAGAGACCCAGTACTTC. The chain carries TRBV24-1 and TRBJ2-5, with 9 bases lining up with TRBD1. CDR3 length: 16 amino acids. V lost 3 bases and J lost 4; bases outside the gene matches: 8. Germline values: CDR1 KGHDR, CDR2 SFDVKD.

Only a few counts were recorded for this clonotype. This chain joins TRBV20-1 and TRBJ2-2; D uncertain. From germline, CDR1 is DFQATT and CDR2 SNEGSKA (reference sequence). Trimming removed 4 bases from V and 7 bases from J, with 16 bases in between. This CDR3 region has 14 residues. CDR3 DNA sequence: TGCAGTGCTAAAGTACCCCCGCCCGGCGGGGAGCTGTTTTTT. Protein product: CSAKVPPPGGELFF.

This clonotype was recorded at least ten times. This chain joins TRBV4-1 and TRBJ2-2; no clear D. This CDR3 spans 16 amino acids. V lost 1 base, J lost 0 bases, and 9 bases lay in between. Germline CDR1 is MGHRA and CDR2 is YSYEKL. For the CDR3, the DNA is TGCGCCAGCAGCCAAGGTTTGGCTTCGAACACCGGGGAGCTGTTTTTT. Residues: CASSQGLASNTGELFF.

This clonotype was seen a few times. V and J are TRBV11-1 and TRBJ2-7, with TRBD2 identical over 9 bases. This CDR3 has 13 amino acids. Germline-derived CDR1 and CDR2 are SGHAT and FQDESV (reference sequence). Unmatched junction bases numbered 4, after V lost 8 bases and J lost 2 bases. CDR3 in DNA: TGTGCCAGCCGGGTAGCGGGAGCCTACGAGCAGTACTTC. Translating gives CASRVAGAYEQYF.

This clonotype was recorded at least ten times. The CDR3 loop is CASSSVRLPYGYTF. The DNA for the CDR3 is TGTGCCAGCAGCTCCGTTAGGTTGCCCTATGGCTACACCTTC. This rearrangement joins TRBV11-2 to TRBJ1-2; D unclear. Between the trimmed V and J ends, which lost 4 bases and 4 bases, there was a span of 13 bases. The CDR3 spans 14 residues. Germline V CDR1 and CDR2: SGHAT, FQNNGV.

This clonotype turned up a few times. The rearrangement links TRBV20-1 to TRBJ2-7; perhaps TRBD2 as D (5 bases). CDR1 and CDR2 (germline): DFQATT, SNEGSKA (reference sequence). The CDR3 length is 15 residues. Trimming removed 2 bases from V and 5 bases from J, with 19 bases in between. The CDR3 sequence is CSARSSVIPSNEQYF. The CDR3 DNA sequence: TGCAGTGCTAGAAGTAGCGTAATCCCCTCAAACGAGCAGTACTTC.

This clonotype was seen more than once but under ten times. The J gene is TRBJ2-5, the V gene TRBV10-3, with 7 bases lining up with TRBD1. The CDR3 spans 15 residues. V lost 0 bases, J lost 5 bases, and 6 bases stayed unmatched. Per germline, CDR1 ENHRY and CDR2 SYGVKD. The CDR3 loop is CAISESISRGETQYF. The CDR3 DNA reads TGTGCCATCAGTGAGTCGATATCCAGGGGGGAGACCCAGTACTTC.

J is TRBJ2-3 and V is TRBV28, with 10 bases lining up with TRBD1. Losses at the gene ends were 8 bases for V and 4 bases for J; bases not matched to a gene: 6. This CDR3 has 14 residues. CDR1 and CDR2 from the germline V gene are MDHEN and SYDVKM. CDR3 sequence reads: CASFRGTGADTQYF. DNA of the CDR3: TGTGCCAGCTTCAGGGGGACAGGGGCAGATACGCAGTATTTT.

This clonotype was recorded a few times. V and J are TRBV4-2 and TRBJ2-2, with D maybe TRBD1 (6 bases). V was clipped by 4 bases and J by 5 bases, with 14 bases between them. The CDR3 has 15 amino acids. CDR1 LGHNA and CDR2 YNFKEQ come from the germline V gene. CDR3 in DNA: TGTGCCAGCAGCCGGGTTCTAACAGGGACCGGGGAGCTGTTTTTT. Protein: CASSRVLTGTGELFF.

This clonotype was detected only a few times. CDR3 protein: CASSLDVRVSGANVLTF. The CDR3 DNA reads as TGTGCCAGCAGCTTAGATGTGCGGGTCTCTGGGGCCAACGTCCTGACTTTC. This sequence joins TRBV7-9 and TRBJ2-6; maybe TRBD2 (5 bases). The CDR3 has 17 amino acids. The ends were cut back, 1 base at V and 0 bases at J, with 10 bases in the middle. Germline CDR1 reads SEHNR; CDR2 reads FQNEAQ (reference sequence).